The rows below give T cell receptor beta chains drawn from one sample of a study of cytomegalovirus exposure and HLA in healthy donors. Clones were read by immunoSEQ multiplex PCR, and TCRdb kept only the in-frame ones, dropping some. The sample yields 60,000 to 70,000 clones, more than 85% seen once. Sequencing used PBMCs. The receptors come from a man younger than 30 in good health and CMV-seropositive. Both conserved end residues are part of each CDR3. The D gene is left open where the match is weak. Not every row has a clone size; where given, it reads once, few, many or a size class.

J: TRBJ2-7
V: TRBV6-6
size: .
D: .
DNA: TGTGCCAGCAGGGATAGGACGGGGGAGCAGTACTTC
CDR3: CASRDRTGEQYF

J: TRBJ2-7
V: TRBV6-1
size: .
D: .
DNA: TGTGCCAGCAGTGAAGGAACGAGCGGAAGTTACGAGCAGTACTTC
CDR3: CASSEGTSGSYEQYF

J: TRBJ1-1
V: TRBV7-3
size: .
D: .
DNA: TGTGCCAGCAGCTTAGAGCAAGACACTGAAGCTTTCTTT
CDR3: CASSLEQDTEAFF

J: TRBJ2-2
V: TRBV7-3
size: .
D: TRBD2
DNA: TGTGCCAGCAGCTCTACCCCGGGACTAGCGGGAGAGGTGTTTTTT
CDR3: CASSSTPGLAGEVFF

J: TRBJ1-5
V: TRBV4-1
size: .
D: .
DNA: TGCGCCAGCAGCCAAGAACACAATCAGCCCCAGCATTTT
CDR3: CASSQEHNQPQHF

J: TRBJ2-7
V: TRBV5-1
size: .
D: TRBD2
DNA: TGCGCCAGCAGCAGGCAAGCGGGAGGGCCTGTCCACGAGCAGTACTTC
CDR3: CASSRQAGGPVHEQYF

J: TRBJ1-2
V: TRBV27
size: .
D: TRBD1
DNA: TGTGCCAGCAGTGACCGACAGGGTTGGGCCTATGGCTACACCTTC
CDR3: CASSDRQGWAYGYTF

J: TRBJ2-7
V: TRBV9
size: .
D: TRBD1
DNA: TGTGCCAGCAGCGCGGGACAGGGGAGGTACGAGCAGTACTTC
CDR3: CASSAGQGRYEQYF

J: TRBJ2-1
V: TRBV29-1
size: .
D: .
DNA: TGCAGCGCCACCTCGGGGGTCGGGACCCAGGACTACAATGAGCAGTTCTTC
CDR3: CSATSGVGTQDYNEQFF

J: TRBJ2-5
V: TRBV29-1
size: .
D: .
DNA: TGCAGCGTTGATTTGGTGCGTGGAGAGACCCAGTACTTC
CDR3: CSVDLVRGETQYF

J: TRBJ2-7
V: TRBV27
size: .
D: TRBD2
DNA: TGTGCCAGCAGACCAATCGTAGGGAGGGACTCGAGGGAGCAGTACTTC
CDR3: CASRPIVGRDSREQYF

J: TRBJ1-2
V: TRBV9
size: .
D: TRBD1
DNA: TGTGCCAGCAGCGTAGACGGGACAGCCCTGCTGGGAGGCTACACCTTC
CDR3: CASSVDGTALLGGYTF

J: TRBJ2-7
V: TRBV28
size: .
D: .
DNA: TGTGCCAGCAGTTTAACTGGGCAGTCCCACGAGCAGTACTTC
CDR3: CASSLTGQSHEQYF

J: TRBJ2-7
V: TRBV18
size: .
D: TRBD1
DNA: TGTGCCAGCTCACGGGGACAGGGCTACGAGCAGTACTTC
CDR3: CASSRGQGYEQYF

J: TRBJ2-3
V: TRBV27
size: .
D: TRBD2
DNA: TGTGCCAGCAGTCCCGGGACTAGCTTCACAGATACGCAGTATTTT
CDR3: CASSPGTSFTDTQYF

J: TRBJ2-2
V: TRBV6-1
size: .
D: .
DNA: TGTGCCAGCAGTGAAGTGAGTGGGAACACCGGGGAGCTGTTTTTT
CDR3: CASSEVSGNTGELFF

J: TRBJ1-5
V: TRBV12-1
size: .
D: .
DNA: TGTGCCAGCAGCTTTCGGGTTAGCAATCAGCCCCAGCATTTT
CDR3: CASSFRVSNQPQHF

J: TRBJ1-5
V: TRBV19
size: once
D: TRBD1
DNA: TGTGCCAGTAAGGATGGGACAGGGGGCTCTAATCAGCCCCAGCATTTT
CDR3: CASKDGTGGSNQPQHF

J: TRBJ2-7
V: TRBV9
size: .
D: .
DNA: TGTGCCAGCAGCGTAGCTCCAAGCGCCTACGAGCAGTACTTC
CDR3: CASSVAPSAYEQYF

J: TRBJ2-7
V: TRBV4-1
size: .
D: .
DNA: TGCGCCAGCAGCCAACCGGGGTATTCCTACGAGCAGTACTTC
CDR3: CASSQPGYSYEQYF

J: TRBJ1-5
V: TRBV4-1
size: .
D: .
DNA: TGCGCCAGCAGCCAACAGTGGGGGGGCAATCAGCCCCAGCATTTT
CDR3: CASSQQWGGNQPQHF

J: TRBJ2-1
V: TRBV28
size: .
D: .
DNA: TGTGCCAGCAGTTTGAGCGGAACCTACAATGAGCAGTTCTTC
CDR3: CASSLSGTYNEQFF

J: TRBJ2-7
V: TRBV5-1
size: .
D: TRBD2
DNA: TGCGCCAGCAGCCCGGGGACTAGCGGGAGGATCACCGAGCAGTACTTC
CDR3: CASSPGTSGRITEQYF

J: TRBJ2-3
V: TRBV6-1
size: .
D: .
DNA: TGTGCCAGCAGTGGGGTGGGGGGAGGTTCGGCAGATACGCAGTATTTT
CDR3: CASSGVGGGSADTQYF

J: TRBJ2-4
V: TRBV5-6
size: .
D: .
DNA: TGTGCCAGCAGCTTGGGAGCTATCTACATTCAGTACTTC
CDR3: CASSLGAIYIQYF

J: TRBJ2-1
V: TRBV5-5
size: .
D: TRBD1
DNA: TGTGCCAGCAGCACCTCCACCGGGACAGTACAGTTCTTC
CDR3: CASSTSTGTVQFF

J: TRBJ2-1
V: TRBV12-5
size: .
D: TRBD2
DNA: TGTGCTAGTGGCCTGTTCGGGGGAGGGCCGGTCAATGAGCAGTTCTTC
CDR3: CASGLFGGGPVNEQFF

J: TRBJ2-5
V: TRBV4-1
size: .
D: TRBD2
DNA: TGCGCCAGCAGCCAAGATCGGAGCGCAGCGGGAGGGCCGCAAGAGACCCAGTACTTC
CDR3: CASSQDRSAAGGPQETQYF

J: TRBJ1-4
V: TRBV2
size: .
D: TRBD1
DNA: TGTGCCAGCAGTGAGCTAGGATTGGAGGGGGCGAGTGAAAAACTGTTTTTT
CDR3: CASSELGLEGASEKLFF

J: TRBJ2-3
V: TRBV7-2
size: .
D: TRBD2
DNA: TGTGCCAGCAGCTTATCGGGACTACCCACAGATACGCAGTATTTT
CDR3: CASSLSGLPTDTQYF

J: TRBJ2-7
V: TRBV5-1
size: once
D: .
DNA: TGCGCCAGCAGCTTGGTGGTAGGGGGCTACGAGCAGTACTTC
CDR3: CASSLVVGGYEQYF

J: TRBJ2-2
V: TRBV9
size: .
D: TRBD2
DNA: TGTGCCAGCAGCAAGCGGGAGGGGGCCAAGGGGGAGCTGTTTTTT
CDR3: CASSKREGAKGELFF

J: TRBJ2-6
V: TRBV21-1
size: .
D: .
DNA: TGTGCCAGCAGCCTCCGACAGGGATCTGGGGCCAACGTCCTGACTTTC
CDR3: CASSLRQGSGANVLTF

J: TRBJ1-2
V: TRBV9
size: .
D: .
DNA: TGTGCCAGCAGCGTAGTCGGAGGTCCCACTGGGGGCTACACCTTC
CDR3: CASSVVGGPTGGYTF

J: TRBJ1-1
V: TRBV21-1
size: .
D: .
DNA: TGTGCCAGCAGCGTGGACAGGGACACTGAAGCTTTCTTT
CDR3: CASSVDRDTEAFF

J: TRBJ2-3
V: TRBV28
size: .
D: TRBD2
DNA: TGTGCCAGCAGTTTATTACCGGGACTAGCGGGCCTCGGTAGTGCAGATACGCAGTATTTT
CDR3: CASSLLPGLAGLGSADTQYF

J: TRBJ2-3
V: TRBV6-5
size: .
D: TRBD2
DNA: TGTGCCAGCATGGGACTAGCGTACACAGATACGCAGTATTTT
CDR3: CASMGLAYTDTQYF

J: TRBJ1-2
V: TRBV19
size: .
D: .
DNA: TGTGCCAGTAGTATCGTTGGGGAGGTCTATGGCTACACCTTC
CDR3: CASSIVGEVYGYTF

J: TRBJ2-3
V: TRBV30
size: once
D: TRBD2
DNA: TGTGCCTGGACTGAAAGCGGGATTTCGCGAGATACGCAGTATTTT
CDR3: CAWTESGISRDTQYF

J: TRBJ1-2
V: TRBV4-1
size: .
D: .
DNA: TGCGCCAGCAGCCAAGATCAAGAGGGTATGAGCGGCTACACCTTC
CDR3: CASSQDQEGMSGYTF

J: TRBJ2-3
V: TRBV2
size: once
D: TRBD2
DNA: TGTGCCAGCAGGGCCGGGACTAGCGGGTTTGATACGCAGTATTTT
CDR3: CASRAGTSGFDTQYF

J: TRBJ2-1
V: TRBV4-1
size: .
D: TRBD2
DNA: TGCGCCAGCAGCCACAACATGAGACTAGCGGGAGAACGTGACGGTGAGCAGTTCTTC
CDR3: CASSHNMRLAGERDGEQFF

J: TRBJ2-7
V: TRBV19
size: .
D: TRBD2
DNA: TGTGCCAGTAGTATTGTCGGGGGGGTGGAAAGATCCTACGAGCAGTACTTC
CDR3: CASSIVGGVERSYEQYF